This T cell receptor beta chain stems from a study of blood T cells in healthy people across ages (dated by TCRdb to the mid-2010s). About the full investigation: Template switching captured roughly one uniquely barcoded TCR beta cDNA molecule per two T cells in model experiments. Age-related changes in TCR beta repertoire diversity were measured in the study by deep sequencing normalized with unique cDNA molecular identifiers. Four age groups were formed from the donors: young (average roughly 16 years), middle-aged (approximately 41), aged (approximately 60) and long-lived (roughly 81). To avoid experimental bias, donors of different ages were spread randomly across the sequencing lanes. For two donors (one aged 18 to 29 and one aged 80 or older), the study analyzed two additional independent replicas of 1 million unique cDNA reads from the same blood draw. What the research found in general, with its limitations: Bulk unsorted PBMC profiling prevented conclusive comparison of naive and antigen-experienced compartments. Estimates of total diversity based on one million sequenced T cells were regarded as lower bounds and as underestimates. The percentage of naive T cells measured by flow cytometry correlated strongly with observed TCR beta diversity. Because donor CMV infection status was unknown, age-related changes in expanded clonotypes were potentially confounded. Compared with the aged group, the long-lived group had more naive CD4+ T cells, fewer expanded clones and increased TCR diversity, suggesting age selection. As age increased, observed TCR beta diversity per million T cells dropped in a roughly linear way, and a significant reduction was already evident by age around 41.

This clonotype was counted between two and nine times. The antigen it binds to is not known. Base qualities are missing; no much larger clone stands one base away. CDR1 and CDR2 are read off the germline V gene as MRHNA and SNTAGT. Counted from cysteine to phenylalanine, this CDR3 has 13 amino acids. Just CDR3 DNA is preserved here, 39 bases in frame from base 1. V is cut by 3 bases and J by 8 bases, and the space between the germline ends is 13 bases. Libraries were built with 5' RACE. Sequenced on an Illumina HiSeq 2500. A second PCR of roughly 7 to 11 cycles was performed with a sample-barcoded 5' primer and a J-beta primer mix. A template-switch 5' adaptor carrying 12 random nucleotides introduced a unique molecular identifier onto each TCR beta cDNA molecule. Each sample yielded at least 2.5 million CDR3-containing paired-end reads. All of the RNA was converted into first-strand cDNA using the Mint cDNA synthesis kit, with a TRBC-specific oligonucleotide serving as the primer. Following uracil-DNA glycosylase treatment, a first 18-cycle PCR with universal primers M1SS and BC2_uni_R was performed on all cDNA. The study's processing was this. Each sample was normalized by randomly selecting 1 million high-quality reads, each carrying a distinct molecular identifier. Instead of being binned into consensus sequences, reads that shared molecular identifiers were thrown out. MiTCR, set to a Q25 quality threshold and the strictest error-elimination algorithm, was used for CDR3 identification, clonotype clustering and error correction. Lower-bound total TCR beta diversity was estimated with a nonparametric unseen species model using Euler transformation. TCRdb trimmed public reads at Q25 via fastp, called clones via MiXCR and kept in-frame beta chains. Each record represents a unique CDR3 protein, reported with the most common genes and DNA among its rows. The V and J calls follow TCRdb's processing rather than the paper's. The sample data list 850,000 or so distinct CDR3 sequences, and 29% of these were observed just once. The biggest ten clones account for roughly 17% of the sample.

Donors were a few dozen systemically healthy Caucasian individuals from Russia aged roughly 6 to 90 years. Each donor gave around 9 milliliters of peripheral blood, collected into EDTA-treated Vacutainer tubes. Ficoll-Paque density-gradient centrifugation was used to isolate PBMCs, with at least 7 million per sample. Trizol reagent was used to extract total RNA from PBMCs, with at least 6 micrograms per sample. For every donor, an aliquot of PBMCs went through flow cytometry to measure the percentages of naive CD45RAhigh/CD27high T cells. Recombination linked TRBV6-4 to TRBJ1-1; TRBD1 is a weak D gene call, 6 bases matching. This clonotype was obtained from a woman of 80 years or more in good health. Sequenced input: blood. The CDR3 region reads CASSEVRGGEAFF. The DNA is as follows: TGTGCCAGCAGTGAGGTGAGGGGGGGAGAAGCTTTCTTT.